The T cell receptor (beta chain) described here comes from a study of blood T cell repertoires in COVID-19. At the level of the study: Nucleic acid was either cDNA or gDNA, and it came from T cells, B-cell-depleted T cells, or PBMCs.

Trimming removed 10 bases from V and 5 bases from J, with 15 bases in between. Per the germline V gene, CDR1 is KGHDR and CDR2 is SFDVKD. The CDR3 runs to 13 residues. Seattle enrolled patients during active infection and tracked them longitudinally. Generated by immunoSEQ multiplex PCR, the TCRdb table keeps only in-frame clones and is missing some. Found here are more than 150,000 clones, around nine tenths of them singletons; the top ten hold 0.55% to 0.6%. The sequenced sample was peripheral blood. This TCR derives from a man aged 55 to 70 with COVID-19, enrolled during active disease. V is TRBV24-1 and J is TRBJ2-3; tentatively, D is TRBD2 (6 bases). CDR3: CATSWGVVDTQYF. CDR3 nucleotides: TGTGCCACTTCATGGGGGGTGGTAGATACGCAGTATTTT.